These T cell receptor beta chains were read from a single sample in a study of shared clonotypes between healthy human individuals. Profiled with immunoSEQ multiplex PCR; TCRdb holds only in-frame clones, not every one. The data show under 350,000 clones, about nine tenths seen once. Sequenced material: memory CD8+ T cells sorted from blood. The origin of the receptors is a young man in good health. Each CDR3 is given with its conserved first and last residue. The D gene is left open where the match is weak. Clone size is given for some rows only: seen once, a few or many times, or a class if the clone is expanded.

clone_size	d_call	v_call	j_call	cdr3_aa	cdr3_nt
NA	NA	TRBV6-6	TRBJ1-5	CASSDGTYSNQPQHF	TGTGCCAGCAGTGACGGGACGTATAGCAATCAGCCCCAGCATTTT
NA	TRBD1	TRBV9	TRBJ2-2	CASSVGSAGGYTGELFF	TGTGCCAGCAGCGTAGGATCGGCAGGGGGCTACACCGGGGAGCTGTTTTTT
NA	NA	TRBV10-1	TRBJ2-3	CASSEGGTQYF	TGCGCCAGCAGTGAAGGGGGGACGCAGTATTTT
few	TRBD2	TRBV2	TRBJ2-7	CASSEIVSGGPYEQYF	TGTGCCAGCAGTGAAATCGTAAGCGGGGGCCCCTACGAGCAGTACTTC
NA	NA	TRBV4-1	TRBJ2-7	CASSQIGGGALNYEQYF	TGCGCCAGCAGCCAAATCGGGGGTGGGGCGCTGAACTACGAGCAGTACTTC
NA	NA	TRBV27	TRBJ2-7	CASRGPGRNYEQYF	TGTGCCAGCAGGGGACCGGGACGGAACTACGAGCAGTACTTC
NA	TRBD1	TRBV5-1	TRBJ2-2	CASSHRGRVDTGELFF	TGCGCCAGCAGTCACAGGGGGCGAGTTGACACCGGGGAGCTGTTTTTT
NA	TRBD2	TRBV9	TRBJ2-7	CASSGRAGAPYEQYF	TGTGCCAGCAGCGGTCGGGCGGGAGCCCCCTACGAGCAGTACTTC
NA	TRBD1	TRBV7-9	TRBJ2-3	CASSWDREGGMLRAYTQYF	TGTGCCAGCAGCTGGGACAGGGAAGGAGGTATGCTTAGGGCTTATACGCAGTATTTT
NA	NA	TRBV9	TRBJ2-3	CASSVGSLSPDTQYF	TGTGCCAGCAGCGTAGGCAGCTTATCTCCAGATACGCAGTATTTT
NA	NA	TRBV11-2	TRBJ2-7	CASSPGQYEQYF	TGTGCCAGCAGCCCCGGACAGTACGAGCAGTACTTC
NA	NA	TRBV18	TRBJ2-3	CASSPKGLNTDTQYF	TGTGCCAGCTCACCCAAAGGACTAAACACAGATACGCAGTATTTT
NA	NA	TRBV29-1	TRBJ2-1	CSVVGPEHTYNEQFF	TGCAGCGTTGTAGGGCCAGAGCATACCTACAATGAGCAGTTCTTC
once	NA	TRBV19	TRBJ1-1	CASNWGKSTEAFF	TGTGCCAGTAATTGGGGAAAAAGCACTGAAGCTTTCTTT
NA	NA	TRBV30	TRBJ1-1	CAWSVTGGTEAFF	TGTGCCTGGAGTGTGACGGGGGGGACTGAAGCTTTCTTT